One and the same sample provided the 5 T cell receptor beta chains below, sequenced in a study of blood T cell repertoires in COVID-19. The method was immunoSEQ multiplex PCR; TCRdb's version includes in-frame clones alone and lacks a portion of them. The repertoire has 140,000 to 150,000 clones, 60% to 85% of them found once; the top ten carry about 1.9%. Sequences were obtained from peripheral blood. The origin of the receptors is a woman aged 60 to 75 with acute or convalescent COVID-19.

This clone has just a few counts. V gene TRBV11-2 combines with J gene TRBJ1-3; D is unclear. V was pared by 6 bases and J by 4 bases, with 19 bases between. Germline V gene sequence: CDR1 SGHAT, CDR2 FQNNGV. The CDR3 totals 16 residues. DNA of the CDR3: TGTGCCAGCAGAGCTCTCCGAGGGAGAAAAGGAAACACCATATATTTT. This sequence encodes CASRALRGRKGNTIYF.

The chain combines TRBV11-3 with TRBJ2-1; a possible D gene is TRBD2 (7 bases). V lost 1 base to trimming and J lost 9 bases, with 19 bases between them. CDR3 length: 16 amino acids. The germline CDR1 and CDR2 sequences are SGHNT and YENEEA. CDR3 DNA sequence: TGTGCCAGCAGCTTAGGACCCCCGGAGGGAGGGGGTGAGCAGTTCTTC. This encodes CASSLGPPEGGGEQFF.

The genes are TRBV4-2 and TRBJ2-7; maybe TRBD1 (5 bases). CDR3 length equals 14 residues. Germline CDR1 is LGHNA and CDR2 is YNFKEQ. Deletions cut 0 bases from V and 1 base from J, with 7 bases between. In nucleotides, the CDR3 is TGTGCCAGCAGCCAAGATCACAGGTCCTACGAGCAGTACTTC. This gives the protein CASSQDHRSYEQYF.

The chain has TRBV25-1 and TRBJ1-1; D gene uncertain. There are 12 residues in the CDR3. V was clipped by 2 bases and J by 2 bases, with 3 bases between them. The germline V gene encodes CDR1 MGHDK and CDR2 SYGVNS. Here the CDR3 reads CASSEPNTEAFF. DNA of the CDR3: TGTGCCAGCAGTGAACCAAACACTGAAGCTTTCTTT.

This clone has a single count. The chain couples TRBV4-1 to TRBJ2-3; 11 nucleotides agree with TRBD2. Germline values: CDR1 MGHRA, CDR2 YSYEKL. Trimming cost V 3 bases and J 4 bases; bases outside gene matches: 9. The CDR3 extends over 17 amino acids. DNA for the CDR3: TGCGCCAGCAGCCATTCCCTTACTAGCGGGAGACCAGATACGCAGTATTTT. Translation: CASSHSLTSGRPDTQYF.